The clone carrying this TCR beta chain was recorded many times. Its antigen remains unidentified. TCRdb re-derived calls from the 5' RACE reads in MiXCR, one entry per CDR3 protein. This table holds approximately 240,000 distinct CDR3 sequences, about 3.7% found once. These data belong to a study of T cells after yellow fever vaccination. Study results and caveats: FACS-sorted repertoires could harbor abundant contaminating bulk-population clonotypes.

The CDR3 spans 13 residues. Germline values: CDR1 DFQATT, CDR2 SNEGSKA (reference sequence). V lost 1 base and J 6 bases, leaving 10 bases between the germline ends. The sample was PBMCs, taken 15 days after the yellow fever booster vaccination. The V call is TRBV20-1, the J call TRBJ1-3, with D uncertain. This TCR derives from a man younger than 30 who received the YFV17D yellow fever vaccine. This CDR3 reads CSARVPETNTIYF. DNA of the CDR3: TGCAGTGCTAGAGTTCCAGAAACAAACACCATATATTTT.